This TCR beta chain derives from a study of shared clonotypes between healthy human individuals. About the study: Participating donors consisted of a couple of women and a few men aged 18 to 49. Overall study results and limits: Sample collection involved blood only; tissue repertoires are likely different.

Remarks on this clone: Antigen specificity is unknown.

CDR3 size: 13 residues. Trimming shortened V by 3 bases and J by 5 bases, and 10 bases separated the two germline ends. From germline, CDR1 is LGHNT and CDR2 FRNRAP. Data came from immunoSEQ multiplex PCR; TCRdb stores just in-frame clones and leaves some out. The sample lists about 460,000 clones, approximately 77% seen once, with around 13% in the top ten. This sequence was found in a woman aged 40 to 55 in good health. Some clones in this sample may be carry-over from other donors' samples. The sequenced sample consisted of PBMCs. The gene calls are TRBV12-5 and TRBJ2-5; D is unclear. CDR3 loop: CASGLQPGETQYF. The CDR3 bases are TGTGCTAGTGGTTTACAGCCTGGGGAGACCCAGTACTTC.